The 29 T cell receptor beta chains listed next were all sequenced from one sample in a study of blood T cell repertoires in COVID-19. The method was immunoSEQ multiplex PCR; TCRdb's version includes in-frame clones alone and lacks a portion of them. The data hold some 200,000 clones, with 70% to 90% observed a single time. Sequencing was performed on PBMCs or T cells enriched from blood (not recorded which). These receptors all stem from a woman between 35 and 50 years old with acute COVID-19.

V usage is TRBV5-1 and J usage is TRBJ1-2, with D uncertain. The CDR3 is 15 amino acids. V lost 0 bases and J lost 2, with 11 bases in between. From germline, CDR1 is SGHRS and CDR2 YFSETQ. This CDR3 is CASSLVPILNYGYTF. CDR3 nucleotide sequence: TGCGCCAGCAGCTTGGTACCGATACTGAACTATGGCTACACCTTC.

The table lists this clone with a count of one. The chain uses TRBV7-9 and TRBJ1-5; 7 nucleotides match TRBD1. This CDR3 has 16 amino acids. V dropped 0 bases and J dropped 1; count of bases not matched to a gene: 3. The V gene's germline CDR1 is SEHNR and CDR2 FQNEAQ (reference sequence). Here the CDR3 reads CASSLATGRSNQPQHF. The CDR3 DNA sequence: TGTGCCAGCAGCTTAGCGACAGGGCGCAGCAATCAGCCCCAGCATTTT.

The chain joins TRBV19 to TRBJ1-3; D remains ambiguous. Between the trimmed V and J ends, which lost 7 bases and 3 bases, there was a span of 7 bases. Germline assignment: CDR1 LNHDA and CDR2 SQIVND (reference sequence). The CDR3 runs to 12 residues. The CDR3 protein is CASTPGGNTIYF. CDR3 coding DNA: TGTGCCAGTACTCCCGGTGGAAACACCATATATTTT.

The chain recombines TRBV15 with TRBJ1-5; tentatively, D is TRBD1 (5 bases). From germline, CDR1 is LNHNV and CDR2 YYDKDF (reference sequence). The length of the CDR3 is 15 residues. The V gene lost 3 bases and the J gene lost 1 base, with 10 bases spanning the gap. In DNA form, the CDR3 reads TGTGCCACCAGCAGCCAGGGTAAAAGCAATCAGCCCCAGCATTTT. Translation: CATSSQGKSNQPQHF. Full variable domain (remainder filled in from reference TRBV15 and TRBJ1-5): DAMVIQNPRYQVTQFGKPVTLSCSQTLNHNVMYWYQQKSSQAPKLLFHYYDKDFNNEADTPDNFQSRRPNTSFCFLDIRSPGLGDTAMYLCATSSQGKSNQPQHFGDGTRLSIL.

This chain joins TRBV7-9 and TRBJ2-3; a possible D gene is TRBD2 (5 bases). Germline values: CDR1 SEHNR, CDR2 FQNEAQ (reference sequence). This CDR3 is 17 amino acids long. Trimming pared 4 bases from V and 3 bases from J, leaving 20 bases between. The CDR3 loop is CASSSPPLGVRTDTQYF. In nucleotides, the CDR3 is TGTGCCAGCAGCTCCCCACCCCTCGGGGTTAGAACAGATACGCAGTATTTT.

In this sample, this clone turned up once. The J gene is TRBJ2-5, the V gene TRBV27; 10 bases line up with TRBD2. The CDR3 is 19 amino acids. Trimming cost V 2 bases and J 3 bases; bases outside gene matches: 15. The germline V gene encodes CDR1 MNHEY and CDR2 SMNVEV (reference sequence). CDR3 region: CASSLKRLAGSMQKETQYF. The CDR3 DNA reads TGTGCCAGCAGTTTAAAGCGACTAGCGGGCTCGATGCAAAAAGAGACCCAGTACTTC.

The J gene is TRBJ1-2, the V gene TRBV10-3; D possibly corresponds to TRBD1 (5 bases). The CDR3 spans 13 residues. V was trimmed by 8 bases and J by 2 bases, leaving 12 bases between them. CDR1 and CDR2 (germline): ENHRY, SYGVKD. The CDR3 reads CAISDILNYGYTF. DNA of the CDR3: TGTGCCATCTCGGACATCCTGAACTATGGCTACACCTTC.

This clone was seen only once. The chain combines TRBV2 with TRBJ2-1, with D perhaps TRBD2 (7 bases). This CDR3 has 13 amino acids. Germline CDR1 SNHLY, CDR2 FYNNEI. V lost 7 bases and J 6 bases, leaving 13 bases between the germline ends. CDR3 amino acids: CASIFGGPNEQFF. In DNA, the CDR3 is TGTGCCAGCATCTTCGGGGGGCCCAATGAGCAGTTCTTC.

Only one count was recorded for this clone. The V and J genes are TRBV5-1 and TRBJ1-1, with a weak D call TRBD1 (5 bases). Deletions cut 4 bases from V and 0 bases from J, with 13 bases between. CDR1 and CDR2 from the germline V gene are SGHRS and YFSETQ. CDR3 size: 15 residues. Written as DNA, the CDR3 is TGCGCCAGCAGCCCCTCGCCAGGGATGAACACTGAAGCTTTCTTT. The encoded protein is CASSPSPGMNTEAFF.

This clone came up once. V and J are TRBV24-1 and TRBJ1-5; 7 bases align to TRBD1. The CDR3 is 17 residues long. Germline lookup yields CDR1 KGHDR and CDR2 SFDVKD. Unmatched junction bases numbered 10, after V lost 4 bases and J lost 2 bases. CDR3 region: CATSEFTGERGNQPQHF. CDR3 nucleotide sequence: TGTGCCACCAGTGAATTCACAGGGGAGCGGGGCAATCAGCCCCAGCATTTT.

This clone was seen a few times. This chain uses TRBV5-1 with TRBJ1-2, with 11 bases fitting TRBD1. The junction had 18 bases not matched to a gene; V was cut back by 4 bases and J by 4 bases. This CDR3 contains 19 residues. The germline gives CDR1 SGHRS, CDR2 YFSETQ. The CDR3, as DNA: TGCGCCAGCAGCCCTAGACCGGCCGGACAGGGGGCGGCGAGCTATGGCTACACCTTC. Protein product: CASSPRPAGQGAASYGYTF.

The genes are TRBV5-1 and TRBJ2-7; 11 nucleotides match TRBD1. After removal of 0 bases from V and 3 bases from J, the junction contained 2 bases not matched to a gene. The CDR3 is 15 amino acids. Germline CDR1 reads SGHRS; CDR2 reads YFSETQ. CDR3 DNA sequence: TGCGCCAGCAGCTTGGAGGGACAGGGGGGCTACGAGCAGTACTTC. Protein product: CASSLEGQGGYEQYF.

This clone was seen only once. The genes are TRBV7-3 and TRBJ1-1; 9 nucleotides line up with TRBD1. Germline CDR1 reads SGHTA; CDR2 reads FQGTGA. J gave up 1 base and V 5 bases, and 14 bases lay outside the gene matches. There are 18 residues in the CDR3. The CDR3 nucleotides are TGTGCCAGCAGCGTTAGCCCTGCGGACAGGGGTCAGAACACTGAAGCTTTCTTT. This gives the protein CASSVSPADRGQNTEAFF.

This rearrangement joins TRBV5-1 to TRBJ2-2, with TRBD1 identical over 9 bases. This CDR3 spans 15 amino acids. Losses at the gene ends were 2 bases for V and 3 bases for J; bases not matched to a gene: 2. Germline V gives CDR1 SGHRS, CDR2 YFSETQ. In DNA, the CDR3 is TGCGCCAGCAGCTTCGGGGACAGGGACACCGGGGAGCTGTTTTTT. Amino acid sequence: CASSFGDRDTGELFF.

V gene TRBV5-1 combines with J gene TRBJ1-1; TRBD1 matches at 7 bases. Germline V gives CDR1 SGHRS, CDR2 YFSETQ. The CDR3 is 14 residues long. With V trimmed by 4 bases and J by 4 bases, 7 bases remained unmatched. CDR3 DNA sequence: TGCGCCAGCAGCGGAGGGGGCTTGGGCACTGAAGCTTTCTTT. It yields the protein CASSGGGLGTEAFF.

The chain recombines TRBV5-1 with TRBJ2-7, with TRBD1 matching 9 bases. CDR1 and CDR2 (germline): SGHRS, YFSETQ. Losses at the gene ends were 3 bases for V and 0 bases for J; bases not matched to a gene: 4. The CDR3 length is 15 residues. The CDR3 DNA follows: TGCGCCAGCAGCTGGGACAGGGCGAGCTCCTACGAGCAGTACTTC. It specifies CASSWDRASSYEQYF.

The sample holds one count of this clone. The chain couples TRBV6-5 to TRBJ1-1; 8 bases map to TRBD1. V dropped 11 bases and J dropped 1; count of bases not matched to a gene: 9. The CDR3 has 14 residues. Germline V gives CDR1 MNHEY, CDR2 SVGAGI. The CDR3 loop is CASHRGGTNTEAFF. The CDR3 DNA is TGTGCCTCCCACAGGGGGGGGACGAACACTGAAGCTTTCTTT.

With respect to this clone: Other DNA sequences in this specimen translate into the identical CDR3. The chain recombines TRBV5-6 with TRBJ1-6; D may be TRBD1 (5 bases). The V gene's germline CDR1 is SGHDT and CDR2 YYEEEE. Trimming took off 0 bases at V and 0 bases at J, with 10 bases between the two ends. The CDR3 totals 17 residues. CDR3 in amino acids: CASSLATGVSYNSPLHF. CDR3 nucleotides: TGTGCCAGCAGCTTGGCCACAGGTGTCTCCTATAATTCACCCCTCCACTTT.

The rearrangement uses TRBV5-1 and TRBJ1-1, with a weak D call TRBD1 (5 bases). V was trimmed by 6 bases and J by 3 bases, leaving 15 bases between them. Germline-derived CDR1 and CDR2 are SGHRS and YFSETQ. The CDR3 contains 14 residues. As DNA, the CDR3 is TGCGCCAGCACCAAAACGGGGGGAGACACTGAAGCTTTCTTT. This translates into CASTKTGGDTEAFF.

At least ten counts were recorded for this clone. The chain couples TRBV5-6 to TRBJ2-7; the match to TRBD1 covers 8 bases. Trimming cost V 0 bases and J 5 bases; bases outside gene matches: 4. The CDR3 is made up of 14 amino acids. Germline-derived CDR1 and CDR2 are SGHDT and YYEEEE. The CDR3 reads CASSLDRGNNEQYF. The CDR3, as DNA: TGTGCCAGCAGCTTGGACAGGGGGAATAACGAGCAGTACTTC.

The J gene is TRBJ1-5, the V gene TRBV4-2; maybe TRBD1 (6 bases). Germline V gene data show CDR1 as LGHNA and CDR2 as YNFKEQ. Trimming removed 1 base from V and 5 bases from J, with 9 bases in between. The CDR3 sequence is 14 residues long. The CDR3, as DNA: TGTGCCAGCAGCCAAGTGTCAGGGGATCAGCCCCAGCATTTT. This translates into CASSQVSGDQPQHF.

The chain employs TRBV19 and TRBJ1-4; D uncertain. V lost 7 bases, J lost 2 bases, and 14 bases lay in between. This CDR3 spans 15 amino acids. CDR1 is LNHDA, CDR2 SQIVND, per germline (reference sequence). The CDR3 DNA sequence: TGTGCCAGTAATCCCACAGCTTCTACTAATGAAAAACTGTTTTTT. It translates to CASNPTASTNEKLFF.

The chain has TRBV6-4 and TRBJ1-1, with D tentatively TRBD1 (6 bases). Trimming removed 10 bases from V and 1 base from J, with 16 bases in between. The germline gives CDR1 MRHNA, CDR2 SNTAGT. CDR3 length: 14 amino acids. CDR3 coding DNA: TGTGCCAACACCTCGGGACATCGGAACACTGAAGCTTTCTTT. It yields the protein CANTSGHRNTEAFF.

The chain uses TRBV5-1 and TRBJ1-2; D is uncertain. The ends were cut back, 0 bases at V and 4 bases at J, with 7 bases in the middle. There are 13 residues in the CDR3. Germline V CDR1 and CDR2: SGHRS, YFSETQ. The CDR3 here is CASSLDGFYGYTF. The CDR3 nucleotides read TGCGCCAGCAGCTTGGACGGTTTCTATGGCTACACCTTC.

The chain uses TRBV4-1 and TRBJ1-1; D is undetermined. Germline V lookup: CDR1 MGHRA, CDR2 YSYEKL. Trimming removed 1 base at V and 1 base at J, with 10 bases between. This CDR3 is 15 amino acids long. CDR3 in DNA: TGCGCCAGCAGCCAAGTAACACAGAGGAACACTGAAGCTTTCTTT. Protein sequence: CASSQVTQRNTEAFF.

The rearrangement links TRBV24-1 to TRBJ1-5, with D possibly TRBD1 on 5 matching bases. CDR3 length: 14 amino acids. The germline V gene encodes CDR1 KGHDR and CDR2 SFDVKD. Trimming cost V 4 bases and J 4 bases, with 10 bases left between them. This chain's CDR3 is CATSEAGLNQPQHF. The CDR3, as DNA: TGTGCCACCAGTGAGGCAGGGTTAAATCAGCCCCAGCATTTT.

The rearrangement joins TRBV6-5 to TRBJ2-3; the D gene is possibly TRBD1 (5 bases). V was shortened by 2 bases and J by 2 bases, with 11 bases between the two germline ends. From germline, CDR1 is MNHEY and CDR2 SVGAGI. The CDR3 contains 15 residues. The CDR3 DNA sequence: TGTGCCAGCAGTTACGAGGCAGGGTTCACAGATACGCAGTATTTT. It encodes CASSYEAGFTDTQYF.

CDR3 residues: CASRRGLGSNQPQHF. DNA of the CDR3: TGTGCCAGCCGACGGGGACTCGGGAGCAATCAGCCCCAGCATTTT. The chain recombines TRBV28 with TRBJ1-5; possibly TRBD1 for D (5 bases). Germline assignment: CDR1 MDHEN and CDR2 SYDVKM. V shed 8 bases and J shed 1 base, with 15 bases lying between them. The CDR3 runs 15 residues.

The chain recombines TRBV7-6 with TRBJ1-1, with D perhaps TRBD1 (6 bases). V lost 6 bases and J 6 bases, leaving 14 bases between the germline ends. CDR1 SGHVS and CDR2 FNYEAQ come from the germline V gene. This CDR3 is 13 amino acids long. The CDR3 reads CASSPQGLAEAFF. The CDR3 region has the DNA TGTGCCAGCAGTCCACAGGGTCTCGCTGAAGCTTTCTTT.